Included here is one T cell receptor beta chain sequence, with context. Its antigen is as yet unknown. The naive gate required viable CD3+CD4+ or CD3+CD8+ cells with CCR7+CD45RA+CD45RO-CD95-CD27+CD28+ phenotype. Peripheral blood was collected from the related graft donor on the marrow donation day. These data come from a study of T cells after posttransplantation cyclophosphamide. Notes on the study in general: After PTCy, TRB diversity resembled that of CNI/methotrexate controls.

This CDR3 comprises 15 residues. CDR1 is MRHNA, CDR2 SNTAGT, per germline. Trimming at V came to 0 bases and at J to 3 bases, leaving 2 bases not matched to a gene. Data came from immunoSEQ multiplex PCR; TCRdb stores just in-frame clones and leaves some out. The data show fewer than 35,000 clones, around 90% seen once. The origin of this receptor is a young man in good health and a related stem cell transplant donor. The chain couples TRBV6-4 to TRBJ1-2; TRBD1 agrees at 9 bases. The specimen sequenced was naive CD4+ T cells sorted from blood. The CDR3 region is CASSDSTGGYYGYTF. The CDR3 DNA reads TGTGCCAGCAGTGACTCTACAGGGGGCTACTATGGCTACACCTTC.